This T cell receptor beta chain was captured in a study of vaccination and CD4 T cells after COVID-19 (dated 2022 in TCRdb). In the study overall: SARS-CoV-2 positivity had been established in the convalescent patients by nasal swab PCR, and mild disease was recorded in roughly ten of these patients and severe disease in one. A few convalescent patients gave samples both early after vaccination (day 14) and late after vaccination (days 161 to 241). Post-vaccine blood samples were obtained a median of roughly 75 days after the second vaccine dose, with a range of about 12 to 241 days. Two doses of either the Pfizer-BioNTech BNT162b2 vaccine (n=8) or the Moderna mRNA-1273 vaccine (n=2) were administered to participants. In the convalescent cohort there were six males and four females, among whom were two Hispanic individuals, seven Caucasians, two Asians and one multiracial person. The spike-specific CD4+ TCR repertoire was compared before and after mRNA vaccination in approximately ten COVID-19 convalescent patients and several infection-naive healthy vaccine recipients. Overlapping spike peptide pools from SARS-CoV-2 and from the common cold coronaviruses HCoV-NL63, HCoV-OC43 and HCoV-229E were used as culture stimuli. In control cultures, a CEFX viral epitope pool was used as positive control, an HIV-1 Nef peptide pool was used as negative control, or no peptide was added. Post-COVID blood samples were collected from convalescent patients a median of roughly 100 days after diagnosis, with a range of about 30 to 161 days. Overall results and qualifications from the work: Of the vaccine-specific clones found in convalescent patients, nearly all (304 of 307) were mono-reactive for SARS-CoV-2 spike instead of being cross-reactive with common cold coronaviruses. Relatively few convalescent patients were included in the study, and early timepoints after natural infection were not analyzed. An increase in the median number of SARS-CoV-2-reactive clonotypes from 20 to 25 after infection to about 39 after vaccination was observed, but the change was not found to be significant. In convalescent patients, a median about 86% of post-vaccine SARS-CoV-2-reactive clones were detected only after vaccination, suggesting vaccine-specific priming.

Library prep was done by PCR. DNA from cultured CD4+ T cells was subjected to TCR sequencing with the Oncomine TCR Beta short-read assay at the Johns Hopkins FTIC core. Genomic DNA was extracted from the cultured CD4+ T cells with the QIAamp micro DNA kit. Oncomine TCR Beta libraries made from cultured CD4+ T cells were pooled using unique dual indexes and sequenced on an Illumina iSeq 100. The published analysis was carried out like this. Non-productive sequences were filtered out, and CDR3s that did not start with C, did not end with F or W, or were shorter than 7 amino acids were discarded. The MANAFEST web application identified antigen-specific clonotypes by comparing peptide-stimulated wells against reference wells and other culture wells. Positive clones required FDR below 0.05, an odds ratio above 5, and productive frequency above 0.1% in at least two of three replicate wells. A clonotype counted as cross-reactive if it showed significant expansion both in the SARS-CoV-2 spike wells and in at least one common cold coronavirus spike condition. Similarity between CDR3 sequences was evaluated in R version 3.6.1 using Levenshtein distances (stringdist) and unrooted phylogenetic trees (ape). TCRdb passed the public sequencing reads through fastp at Q25 and MiXCR, retaining productive beta sequences. Each entry is one CDR3 protein sequence, shown with its most common DNA and genes. V and J calls and clone size were set by TCRdb, not the authors. This sample lists 20,000 to 25,000 distinct CDR3 sequences; around 37% were detected once. Of the sample, 8.6% is held by the ten largest clones.

Including cysteine and phenylalanine, the CDR3 has 13 amino acids. Of the read, only the CDR3 DNA is kept; its 39 bases are in frame from base 1. CDR1 and CDR2 were assigned from the germline V gene (reference sequence) as DFQATT and SNEGSKA. Clipping removes 4 bases from V and 5 bases from J, with 6 as the unmatched junction base count. The time point tag for this specimen amounts to: late sampling 161 to 241 days after vaccination in three convalescent patients. The treatment or condition label, as the study defines it: approximately 9-day PBMC culture with coronavirus spike peptide pools or control peptides (ViraFEST assay). The ViraFEST assay was used in the study, in which antigen-specific T cells were expanded with peptide pools and expanded clonotypes were subsequently identified by TCR sequencing. The convalescent patients' positive SARS-CoV-2 PCR tests were from March to December 2020, which was before the Alpha, Beta and Delta variants emerged in the United States. Each well held 2.2 million or so PBMCs cultured with roughly 10 ug/ml peptide pools in IMDM containing approximately 5% human AB serum and roughly 9 IU/ml IL-2. On days 3 and 7, half of the culture medium was replaced with fresh IL-2-containing medium. After 10 days of culture, CD4+ T cells were isolated by negative selection with the EasySep CD4+ T cell isolation kit. Ficoll-Paque Plus gradient centrifugation was used to isolate PBMCs from whole blood, and the isolated PBMCs were then either used fresh or cryopreserved at -140C. Culture conditions were generally each tested in triplicate wells.

This clonotype was seen a few times. No antigen is known for it. No per-base quality is available; no much larger clone lies one base away. The sequences come from CD4+ T cells from blood, cultured in vitro, collected about 7 months after SARS-CoV-2 vaccination. The receptor comes from a human donor who had recovered from COVID-19. The sequence is built from TRBV20-1 and TRBJ2-5; TRBD1 fits 8 bases in the junction. The CDR3 has the sequence CSATGTGAETQYF. The DNA is TGCAGTGCTACCGGGACAGGAGCGGAGACCCAGTACTTC.